These 17 T cell receptor beta chains came from one sample sequenced in a study of cytomegalovirus exposure and HLA in healthy donors. Profiled with immunoSEQ multiplex PCR; TCRdb holds only in-frame clones, not every one. Of around 150,000 clones in the sample, about 90% are singletons; the top ten hold 3%. The sample consisted of PBMCs. The receptors come from a woman aged 18-29 years in good health and CMV-seropositive.

The chain recombines TRBV6-1 with TRBJ2-7; no firm D call. With 7 bases removed from V and 2 bases from J, the gap between germline ends came to 18 bases. Per germline, CDR1 MNHNS and CDR2 SASEGT. The CDR3 has 15 residues. CDR3 region: CASMGPVLHPYEQYF. The CDR3 nucleotides are TGTGCCAGCATGGGCCCGGTGCTCCATCCCTACGAGCAGTACTTC.

V usage is TRBV7-8 and J usage is TRBJ2-7, with TRBD2 identical over 8 bases. In germline, CDR1 is SGHVS, CDR2 FQNEAQ. V shed 1 base and J 2 bases; nucleotides not matched to a gene: 13. This CDR3 has 18 amino acids. As DNA, the CDR3 is TGTGCCAGCAGCTTAGAAGCGGGGGCTAGCGGTAGTCCCTACGAGCAGTACTTC. Its protein is CASSLEAGASGSPYEQYF.

V usage is TRBV27 and J usage is TRBJ1-5, with D perhaps TRBD1 (5 bases). V was trimmed by 6 bases and J by 0 bases, leaving 12 bases between them. Germline loops: CDR1 MNHEY, CDR2 SMNVEV (reference sequence). The CDR3 sequence is 15 residues long. In DNA form, the CDR3 reads TGTGCCAGCAGCCAGGGTAAGACTAGCAATCAGCCCCAGCATTTT. This encodes CASSQGKTSNQPQHF.

The genes are TRBV11-2 and TRBJ2-3; 13 nucleotides agree with TRBD2. Germline V CDR1 and CDR2: SGHAT, FQNNGV. Trimming took 6 bases from V and 4 from J; bases not matched to a gene: 10. The CDR3 runs 17 residues. The CDR3 here is CASRKSPGLAGADTQYF. The CDR3 coding sequence is TGTGCCAGCAGAAAAAGCCCAGGACTAGCGGGGGCAGATACGCAGTATTTT.

This chain connects TRBV28 to TRBJ2-3; 13 bases align to TRBD2. The germline V gene encodes CDR1 MDHEN and CDR2 SYDVKM. This CDR3 spans 17 amino acids. The J segment lost 6 bases and the V segment lost 6 bases, leaving 12 bases of the junction unmatched. The CDR3 DNA sequence: TGTGCCAGCAGCCAGCCTCAGGGACTAGCGGGACGCGATACGCAGTATTTT. Its translation: CASSQPQGLAGRDTQYF.

The rearrangement joins TRBV5-4 to TRBJ1-2, with D perhaps TRBD1 (6 bases). V was trimmed by 2 bases and J by 8 bases, leaving 13 bases between them. The CDR3 has 13 amino acids. Germline V gives CDR1 SGHNT, CDR2 YYREEE (reference sequence). For the CDR3, the DNA is TGTGCCAGCAGCTTACAGGGTGCGGGCGGCTACACCTTC. It is translated as CASSLQGAGGYTF.

The rearrangement links TRBV11-3 to TRBJ2-1, with 10 bases matching TRBD2. The germline CDR1 and CDR2 sequences are SGHNT and YENEEA. This CDR3 region has 15 residues. Trimming took 5 bases from V and 9 from J; bases not matched to a gene: 10. The CDR3, as DNA: TGTGCCAGCAGCCCGGGTAGCGGGAGGAAGGTTGAGCAGTTCTTC. Translating it yields CASSPGSGRKVEQFF.

The CDR3 region is CASTVRGGGSYNEQFF. The CDR3 DNA reads TGCGCCAGCACGGTTCGCGGCGGAGGGTCCTACAATGAGCAGTTCTTC. This chain connects TRBV23-1 to TRBJ2-1, with TRBD2 as a possible D gene (6 bases). TRBV23-1 is known as an ORF, though its function is uncertain. The length of the CDR3 is 16 residues. The V and J ends lost 7 bases and 1 base respectively, with 17 bases between them.

V is TRBV5-6 and J is TRBJ1-2, with D hard to call. The CDR3 is 12 amino acids. Germline V gives CDR1 SGHDT, CDR2 YYEEEE. V was trimmed by 5 bases and J by 6 bases, leaving 11 bases between them. CDR3 coding DNA: TGTGCCAGCAGTTCCGGGAGCAATGGCTACACCTTC. Amino acid sequence: CASSSGSNGYTF.

The chain carries TRBV18 and TRBJ2-3; 8 bases are a match to TRBD2. Germline loops: CDR1 KGHSH, CDR2 LQKENI. V trimming: 3 bases; J trimming: 6 bases; junction bases outside the gene matches: 5. The CDR3 is 14 amino acids. The CDR3 DNA follows: TGTGCCAGCTCACCGAGTCTAGCGGGTGATACGCAGTATTTT. It translates to CASSPSLAGDTQYF.

The chain carries TRBV19 and TRBJ2-5; 12 positions match TRBD2. Germline CDR1 is LNHDA and CDR2 is SQIVND (reference sequence). The CDR3 length is 15 residues. V lost 4 bases to trimming and J lost 4 bases; unmatched junction nucleotides: 4. CDR3 region: CASSTSGGATETQYF. For the CDR3, the DNA is TGTGCCAGTAGTACTAGCGGGGGGGCCACAGAGACCCAGTACTTC.

The rearrangement links TRBV4-3 to TRBJ2-1, with D perhaps TRBD1 (6 bases). The CDR3 consists of 14 residues. Deletions cut 4 bases from V and 4 bases from J, with 11 bases between. The germline V gene encodes CDR1 LGHNA and CDR2 YSLEER. Here the CDR3 DNA reads TGCGCCAGCAGCCGCAGCGGACAGTACAATGAGCAGTTCTTC. Translating gives CASSRSGQYNEQFF.

This chain joins TRBV19 and TRBJ2-2; TRBD1 matches at 7 bases. This CDR3 has 15 amino acids. Germline lookup yields CDR1 LNHDA and CDR2 SQIVND (reference sequence). Germline trimming cut 5 bases from V and 3 bases from J; bases unmatched to any gene: 6. CDR3 sequence: CASSRDRAHTGELFF. The CDR3 region has the DNA TGTGCCAGTAGTCGTGACAGGGCACACACCGGGGAGCTGTTTTTT. Filled out from reference TRBV19 and TRBJ2-2, the complete variable domain reads DGGITQSPKYLFRKEGQNVTLSCEQNLNHDAMYWYRQDPGQGLRLIYYSQIVNDFQKGDIAEGYSVSREKKESFPLTVTSAQKNPTAFYLCASSRDRAHTGELFFGEGSRLTVL.

The CDR3, as DNA: TGTGCCAGCAGCTTAAATCCTCGGGGGGCAGATACGCAGTATTTT. Its translation is CASSLNPRGADTQYF. This chain connects TRBV7-2 to TRBJ2-3; 7 nucleotides line up with TRBD2. From germline, CDR1 is SGHTA and CDR2 FQGNSA. V shed 2 bases, J shed 4 bases, and the junction held 6 bases outside the gene matches. The CDR3 is made up of 15 amino acids.

J is TRBJ2-1 and V is TRBV7-9; possible D gene TRBD2, 5 bases. The CDR3 is 12 amino acids. Trimming removed 1 base at V and 12 bases at J, with 10 bases between. Per germline, CDR1 SEHNR and CDR2 FQNEAQ (reference sequence). As DNA, the CDR3 is TGTGCCAGCAGCTTAGAGGTCCGGGGGCAGTTCTTC. This translates into CASSLEVRGQFF.

The chain has TRBV9 and TRBJ1-4, with 9 bases aligning to TRBD1. Trimming removed 3 bases from V and 8 bases from J; junction bases left unmatched: 8. This CDR3 has 15 residues. Germline CDR1 reads SGDLS; CDR2 reads YYNGEE. CDR3 region: CASSGTQGAREKLFF. Written as DNA, the CDR3 is TGTGCCAGCAGCGGAACACAGGGGGCTCGGGAAAAACTGTTTTTT. The whole variable domain, filled in from reference TRBV9 and TRBJ1-4, reads DSGVTQTPKHLITATGQRVTLRCSPRSGDLSVYWYQQSLDQGLQFLIQYYNGEERAKGNILERFSAQQFPDLHSELNLSSLELGDSALYFCASSGTQGAREKLFFGSGTQLSVL.

The chain uses TRBV7-3 and TRBJ2-3, with TRBD2 matching over 11 bases. Germline loops: CDR1 SGHTA, CDR2 FQGTGA. The CDR3 has 16 amino acids. Trimming took 2 bases from V and 1 from J; bases not matched to a gene: 2. The CDR3 bases are TGTGCCAGCAGCTTAGGTAGCGGGAGGGGCACAGATACGCAGTATTTT. Residues: CASSLGSGRGTDTQYF.